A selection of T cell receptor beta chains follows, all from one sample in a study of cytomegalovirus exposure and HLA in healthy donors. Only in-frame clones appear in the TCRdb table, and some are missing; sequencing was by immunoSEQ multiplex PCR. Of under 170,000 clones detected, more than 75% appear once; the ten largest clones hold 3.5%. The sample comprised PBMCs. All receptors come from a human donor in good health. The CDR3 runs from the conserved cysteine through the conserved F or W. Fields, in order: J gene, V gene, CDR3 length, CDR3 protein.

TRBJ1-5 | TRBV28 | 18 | CASGGGRQGANSNQPQHF
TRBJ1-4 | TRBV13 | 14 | CASHRQGAEEKLFF
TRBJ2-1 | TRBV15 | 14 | CASSSGSSYNEQFF
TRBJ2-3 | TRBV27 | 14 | CASSLLVYTDTQYF
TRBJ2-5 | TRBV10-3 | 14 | CAISEFRGAETQYF
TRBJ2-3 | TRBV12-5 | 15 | CASGLHRVATDTQYF
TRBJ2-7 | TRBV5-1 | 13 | CASSSGLADEQYF
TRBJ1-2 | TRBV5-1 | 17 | CASSLRQGASSDYGYTF
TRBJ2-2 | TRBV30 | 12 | CAWSAGTGELFF
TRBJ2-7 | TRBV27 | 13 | CASSLGDFYEQYF
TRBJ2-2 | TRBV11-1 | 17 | CASSFYPAGGGTGELFF
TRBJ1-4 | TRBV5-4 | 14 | CASSLQGVREKLFF
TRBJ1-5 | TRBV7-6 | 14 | CASSSRQGNQPQHF
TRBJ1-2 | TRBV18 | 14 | CASSPNPSFDGYTF
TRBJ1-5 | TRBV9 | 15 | CASSETGGSNQPQHF
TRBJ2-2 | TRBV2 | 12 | CASETGAGELFF
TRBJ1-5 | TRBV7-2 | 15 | CASSWDSSFYQPQHF
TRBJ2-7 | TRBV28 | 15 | CASRYTGSRGWEQYF
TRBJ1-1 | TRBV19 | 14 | CASSIQGMNTEAFF
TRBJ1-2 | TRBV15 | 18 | CATSRDIQKNTPLDGYTF
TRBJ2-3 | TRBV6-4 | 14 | CASSPGGPTDTQYF
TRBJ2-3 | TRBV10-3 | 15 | CAISARQGSTDTQYF
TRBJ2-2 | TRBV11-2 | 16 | CASSLVFGQQAGELFF
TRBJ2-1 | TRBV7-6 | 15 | CASSRPGLDLNEQFF
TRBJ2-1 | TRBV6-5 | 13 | CASRDNRDREQFF
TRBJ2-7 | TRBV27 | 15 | CASSFASGGSYEQYF
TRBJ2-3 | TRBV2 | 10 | CASSRLASGF
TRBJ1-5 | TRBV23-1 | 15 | CASSHKDRVVQPQHF
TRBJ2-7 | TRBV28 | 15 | CASSLGGTTGTEQYF
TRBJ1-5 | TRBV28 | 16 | CASSLRGTPGSQPQHF
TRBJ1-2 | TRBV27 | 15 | CASSPSDRVQYGYTF
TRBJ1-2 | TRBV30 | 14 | CAWNALGGNYGYTF
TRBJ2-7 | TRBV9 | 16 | CASSVRELAGAYEQYF
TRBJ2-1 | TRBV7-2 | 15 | CASSLRTRVYNEQFF
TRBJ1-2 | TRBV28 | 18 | CASSGHDRANWIFYGYTF
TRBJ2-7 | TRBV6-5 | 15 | CASSPETPGGYEQYF
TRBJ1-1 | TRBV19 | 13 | CASKLGVGTEAFF
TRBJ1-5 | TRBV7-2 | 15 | CASSLDRGLNQPQHF
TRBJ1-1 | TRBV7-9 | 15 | CASSLGPTGNTEAFF
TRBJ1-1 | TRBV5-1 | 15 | CASSLGPTGDTEAFF
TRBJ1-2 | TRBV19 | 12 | CASSSRREGYTF
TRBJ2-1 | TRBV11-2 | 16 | CASSPRTSARYNEQFF
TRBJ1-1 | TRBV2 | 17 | CASIARAGRGVNTEAFF
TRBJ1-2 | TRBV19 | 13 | CASAATGARSYTF
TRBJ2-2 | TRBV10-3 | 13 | CAATTDYTGELFF
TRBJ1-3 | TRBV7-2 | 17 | CASSLVPTGLLGNTIYF
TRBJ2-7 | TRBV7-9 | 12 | CASSPNTGEQYF
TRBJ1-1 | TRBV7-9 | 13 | CASRHTDPTEAFF
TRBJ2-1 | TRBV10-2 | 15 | CASSGGGGLYNEQFF
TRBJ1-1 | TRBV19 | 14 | CASSMGRRPPEAFF
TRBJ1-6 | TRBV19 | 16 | CASSISGQAGFSPLHF
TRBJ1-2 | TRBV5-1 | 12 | CASSVRGDGYTF
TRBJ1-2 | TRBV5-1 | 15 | CASSLEQASLYGYTF
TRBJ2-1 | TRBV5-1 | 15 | CASSLTSAMNNEQFF
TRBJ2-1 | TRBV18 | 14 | CASSPPVAGDEQFF